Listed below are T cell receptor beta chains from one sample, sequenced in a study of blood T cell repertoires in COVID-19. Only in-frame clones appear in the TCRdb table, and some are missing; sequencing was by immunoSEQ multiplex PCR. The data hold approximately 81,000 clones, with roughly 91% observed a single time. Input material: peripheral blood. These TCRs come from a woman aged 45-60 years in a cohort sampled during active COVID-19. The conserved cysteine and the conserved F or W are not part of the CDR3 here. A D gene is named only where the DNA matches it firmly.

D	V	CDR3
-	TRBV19	ATQGGGTSYEQY
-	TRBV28	ASSFVGREAF
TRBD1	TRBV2	ASSESRLRTGGSYGYT
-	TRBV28	ASSSGGDEQY
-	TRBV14	ASSQYGGQY
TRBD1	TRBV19	ASSIGTGGNYEQY
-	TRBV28	ASSPAGYGYT
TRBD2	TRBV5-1	ASSLTSGLAALREEQF
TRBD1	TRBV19	ASRALSPTGQANYGYT
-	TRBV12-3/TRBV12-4	ASSSLYEQY
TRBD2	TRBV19	ASSTLRDYRLIGEQY
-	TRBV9	ASSVGDGSYGYT
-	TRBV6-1	ASSGFSGTPNYGYT
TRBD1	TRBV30	AWSVGQGARAEAF
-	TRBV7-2	ASSPGLYSGNTIY
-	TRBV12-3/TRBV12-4	ASSTSSYEQY
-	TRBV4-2	ASSQERWRGTGDGYT
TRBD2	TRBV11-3	ASSLVAGAHEQY
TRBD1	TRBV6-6	ASSTGANQPQH
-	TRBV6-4	ASSDVYEQY
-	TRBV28	ASSSPGSQPQH
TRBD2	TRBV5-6	ASSSGGRYNEQF